These 29 T cell receptor beta chains were sequenced from one sample in a study of T-cell reconstitution after alpha-beta-depleted transplantation in children. Library preparation (for TCRbeta) was performed with unique molecular identifiers. TCRdb called the PCR reads again in MiXCR, with one record for every CDR3 protein. The table has about 300,000 distinct CDR3 sequences, roughly 9.1% seen once. Sequenced here: PBMCs, sampled before TCRalphabeta/CD19-depleted stem cell transplant. The receptors stem from a boy under three years old with acute myeloid leukemia, due to receive a stem cell transplant.

In this sample, this clonotype turned up a few times. V usage is TRBV3-1 and J usage is TRBJ2-7; 7 positions agree with TRBD1. The V and J ends lost 0 bases and 3 bases, in that order; junction bases with no gene match: 8. The CDR3 length is 16 residues. In germline, CDR1 is LGHDT, CDR2 YNNKEL (reference sequence). The CDR3 region has the DNA TGTGCCAGCAGCCAAGATTTCGGACAGGTGGGCTACGAGCAGTACTTC. Protein: CASSQDFGQVGYEQYF.

The chain has TRBV7-9 and TRBJ2-5, with a tentative D call TRBD2 (5 bases). V lost 1 base and J 5 bases, leaving 8 bases between the germline ends. The CDR3 extends over 13 amino acids. In germline, CDR1 is SEHNR, CDR2 FQNEAQ (reference sequence). CDR3 sequence (DNA): TGTGCCAGCAGCTTAGTCAGGAGGGAGACCCAGTACTTC. Translating it yields CASSLVRRETQYF.

This clonotype was observed many times. The V call is TRBV10-3, the J call TRBJ1-4; D is perhaps TRBD1 (5 bases). The CDR3 has 16 amino acids. CDR1 is ENHRY and CDR2 is SYGVKD in the germline V gene. V lost 3 bases and J lost 8, with 19 bases in between. The CDR3 loop reads CAISDSGSAGREKLFF. CDR3 DNA: TGTGCCATCAGTGACTCCGGGTCCGCGGGACGAGAAAAACTGTTTTTT.

This clonotype was seen ten or more times. The V and J genes are TRBV11-3 and TRBJ2-1; D is unresolved. Germline V gene sequence: CDR1 SGHNT, CDR2 YENEEA. Between the trimmed V and J ends, which lost 1 base and 4 bases, there was a span of 14 bases. The CDR3 length is 16 residues. The DNA for the CDR3 is TGTGCCAGCAGCTTAGGAGGAGACGGTTCTTACAATGAGCAGTTCTTC. This gives the protein CASSLGGDGSYNEQFF.

This clonotype has a count of ten or more. The chain couples TRBV12-3 or TRBV12-4 to TRBJ2-5, with D possibly being TRBD2 (5 bases). CDR3 length equals 13 residues. The ends were cut back, 3 bases at V and 5 bases at J, with 10 bases in the middle. This chain's CDR3 is CASSLRGLETQYF. For the CDR3, the DNA is TGTGCCAGCAGTTTGAGAGGGCTGGAGACCCAGTACTTC.

This clonotype appeared many times. A read error may produce the germline difference seen at one junction end. The chain employs TRBV7-2 and TRBJ2-1, with D possibly matching TRBD2 (6 bases). CDR1 is SGHTA and CDR2 is FQGNSA in the germline V gene. The CDR3 is 16 residues long. The CDR3 DNA sequence: TGTGCCAGCAGCCTAGCCGGGACTCTCTTCTACAATGAGCAGTTCTTC. The encoded protein is CASSLAGTLFYNEQFF.

This clonotype appeared many times. The chain couples TRBV5-1 to TRBJ2-2, with D maybe TRBD2 (5 bases). CDR3 length equals 14 residues. The germline V and J ends were trimmed by 4 bases and 4 bases, with 11 bases remaining between them. Per the germline V gene, CDR1 is SGHRS and CDR2 is YFSETQ. CDR3 region: CASSASGVTGELFF. DNA for the CDR3: TGCGCCAGCAGCGCTTCCGGGGTCACCGGGGAGCTGTTTTTT.

This clonotype was counted many times. The V gene is TRBV24-1, the J gene TRBJ2-3, with 9 bases that match TRBD2. The germline V gene encodes CDR1 KGHDR and CDR2 SFDVKD. The CDR3 has 15 residues. V shed 4 bases, J shed 3 bases, and the junction held 4 bases outside the gene matches. CDR3 nucleotides: TGTGCCACCAGTGAAAACGGACTAGCGACAGATACGCAGTATTTT. Its translation is CATSENGLATDTQYF.

This clonotype was detected ten times or more. The chain employs TRBV6-5 and TRBJ2-5, with 8 bases aligning to TRBD1. After removal of 7 bases from V and 3 bases from J, the junction contained 10 bases not matched to a gene. CDR1 MNHEY and CDR2 SVGAGI come from the germline V gene. The CDR3 has 15 amino acids. Here the CDR3 reads CASKSHGTGKETQYF. In DNA form, the CDR3 reads TGTGCCAGCAAGTCACACGGGACAGGAAAAGAGACCCAGTACTTC.

This clonotype occurred a few times. The J gene is TRBJ1-2, the V gene TRBV28, with a weak D call TRBD1 (6 bases). Between the trimmed V and J ends, which lost 2 bases and 6 bases, there was a span of 16 bases. This CDR3 has 15 amino acids. CDR1 MDHEN and CDR2 SYDVKM come from the germline V gene. CDR3 protein: CASSLGPGQGNGYTF. The CDR3 DNA is TGTGCCAGCAGTTTAGGGCCGGGACAAGGAAATGGCTACACCTTC.

The rearrangement links TRBV7-9 to TRBJ2-7; the match to TRBD1 covers 7 bases. Unmatched junction bases numbered 5, after V lost 0 bases and J lost 0 bases. This CDR3 has 16 residues. The germline V gene encodes CDR1 SEHNR and CDR2 FQNEAQ (reference sequence). The DNA of the CDR3 is TGTGCCAGCAGCTTAGCGGTCGGGACAGCCTCCTACGAGCAGTACTTC. Protein: CASSLAVGTASYEQYF.

This clonotype was detected many times. J is TRBJ2-7 and V is TRBV7-2, with 7 bases matching TRBD2. The V gene end was trimmed by 5 bases and the J gene end by 5 bases; junction bases not matched to a gene: 9. Looked up from germline, CDR1 is SGHTA and CDR2 is FQGNSA. CDR3 size: 14 residues. CDR3 region: CASSEAGFLDEQYF. In nucleotides, the CDR3 is TGTGCCAGCAGCGAAGCGGGATTTCTGGACGAGCAGTACTTC.

The table lists this clonotype with many counts. This chain joins TRBV28 and TRBJ2-1; 10 bases align to TRBD2. The CDR3 extends over 16 amino acids. Looked up from germline, CDR1 is MDHEN and CDR2 is SYDVKM. J lost 2 bases, V lost 6 bases, and 7 bases had no gene match. The CDR3 reads CASRPGLAEPYNEQFF. As DNA, the CDR3 is TGTGCCAGCAGGCCCGGACTAGCGGAACCCTACAATGAGCAGTTCTTC.

There are many counts of this clonotype. The V and J genes are TRBV7-3 and TRBJ2-3; a weak D match, TRBD2 (5 bases). The ends were cut back, 5 bases at V and 4 bases at J, with 13 bases in the middle. The CDR3 runs to 14 residues. Germline V CDR1 and CDR2: SGHTA, FQGTGA. CDR3 loop: CASSRTSRSDTQYF. Here the CDR3 DNA reads TGTGCCAGCAGCAGAACTAGTCGTTCAGATACGCAGTATTTT.

This clonotype was found many times. The chain joins TRBV6-5 to TRBJ2-3, with a weak D call TRBD2 (5 bases). V dropped 3 bases and J dropped 0 bases, with 10 bases sitting between them. CDR1 and CDR2 (germline): MNHEY, SVGAGI. This CDR3 is built from 15 residues. CDR3 residues: CASSYGRTSTDTQYF. Here the CDR3 DNA reads TGTGCCAGCAGTTATGGCCGGACTAGCACAGATACGCAGTATTTT.

This clonotype came up many times. The rearrangement links TRBV6-5 to TRBJ2-2; D is perhaps TRBD1 or TRBD2 (6 bases each). This CDR3 region has 14 residues. The V end was cut by 4 bases, the J end by 4 bases, with 10 bases between. Germline CDR1 reads MNHEY; CDR2 reads SVGAGI. CDR3 residues: CASSWGAGTGELFF. DNA for the CDR3: TGTGCCAGCAGTTGGGGGGCCGGCACCGGGGAGCTGTTTTTT.

This clonotype came up a few times. The J gene is TRBJ2-7, the V gene TRBV20-1; no firm D call. The germline V and J ends were trimmed by 1 base and 2 bases, with 15 bases remaining between them. The CDR3 totals 15 residues. Per the germline V gene, CDR1 is DFQATT and CDR2 is SNEGSKA (reference sequence). This CDR3 is CSARVPTADPYEQYF. For the CDR3, the DNA is TGCAGTGCTAGAGTCCCGACTGCCGATCCCTACGAGCAGTACTTC.

The chain recombines TRBV9 with TRBJ2-1; D unclear. The CDR3 sequence is 15 residues long. Trimming removed 0 bases from V and 5 bases from J, with 12 bases in between. CDR1 is SGDLS and CDR2 is YYNGEE in the germline V gene. In DNA form, the CDR3 reads TGTGCCAGCAGCGTAGGAGGAGCGACGCACAATGAGCAGTTCTTC. The encoded protein is CASSVGGATHNEQFF. The full variable domain, completed using reference TRBV9 and TRBJ2-1, is DSGVTQTPKHLITATGQRVTLRCSPRSGDLSVYWYQQSLDQGLQFLIQYYNGEERAKGNILERFSAQQFPDLHSELNLSSLELGDSALYFCASSVGGATHNEQFFGPGTRLTVL.

This clonotype was observed many times. The chain combines TRBV28 with TRBJ2-6; D call uncertain. The germline V gene encodes CDR1 MDHEN and CDR2 SYDVKM. The CDR3 is 19 residues long. V lost 6 bases, J lost 0 bases, and 21 bases lay in between. CDR3 sequence reads: CASSPPVYGTLSGANVLTF. The DNA of the CDR3 is TGTGCCAGCAGCCCTCCCGTTTACGGAACCCTCTCTGGGGCCAACGTCCTGACTTTC.

In this sample, this clonotype turned up many times. The chain is built from TRBV12-3 or TRBV12-4 and TRBJ2-5, with 11 nucleotides matching TRBD2. Trimming removed 6 bases from V and 0 bases from J; junction bases left unmatched: 0. The CDR3 extends over 14 amino acids. The CDR3 here is CASRLAGDQETQYF. CDR3 nucleotide sequence: TGTGCCAGCAGACTAGCGGGGGACCAAGAGACCCAGTACTTC.

This clonotype has ten or more counts. The chain uses TRBV3-1 and TRBJ2-3; 7 nucleotides match TRBD1. CDR3 length: 14 amino acids. V lost 5 bases, J lost 4 bases, and 6 bases stayed unmatched. Germline V lookup: CDR1 LGHDT, CDR2 YNNKEL (reference sequence). CDR3: CASSEGATADTQYF. The CDR3 bases are TGTGCCAGCAGCGAGGGGGCTACCGCAGATACGCAGTATTTT.

Only a few counts were recorded for this clonotype. This chain joins TRBV3-1 and TRBJ1-1; the D is unclear. This CDR3 spans 12 amino acids. Per germline, CDR1 LGHDT and CDR2 YNNKEL (reference sequence). The ends were cut back, 2 bases at V and 6 bases at J, with 7 bases in the middle. CDR3 sequence (DNA): TGTGCCAGCAGCCAATTGAGCGCTGAAGCTTTCTTT. It specifies CASSQLSAEAFF.

This clonotype was seen many times. The chain combines TRBV21-1 with TRBJ2-6; TRBD1 was called by the table and not checked on the DNA. TRBV21-1 is a known pseudogene. This CDR3 has 19 amino acids. The CDR3 spells CASSKQVPDRASGANVLTF. The CDR3 nucleotides read TGTGCCAGCAGCAAACAGGTCCCGGACAGGGCCTCTGGGGCCAACGTCCTGACTTTC.

In its sample, this clonotype was seen a few times. The chain combines TRBV7-9 with TRBJ2-5, with D tentatively TRBD1 (6 bases). CDR3 length: 15 amino acids. Germline V gene lookup returns CDR1 SEHNR and CDR2 FQNEAQ (reference sequence). V lost 7 bases and J 2 bases, leaving 17 bases between the germline ends. The chain's CDR3 is CASNRNRGFQETQYF. DNA of the CDR3: TGTGCCAGCAACCGAAATAGGGGGTTTCAAGAGACCCAGTACTTC.

This clonotype was picked up many times. The rearrangement links TRBV20-1 to TRBJ2-7; 8 bases agree with TRBD2. J gave up 3 bases and V 1 base, and 8 bases lay outside the gene matches. CDR3 length: 15 residues. CDR1 is DFQATT, CDR2 SNEGSKA, per germline (reference sequence). CDR3 sequence (DNA): TGCAGTGCTAGAGTTCTCGGGGGGGGAAGCTACGAGCAGTACTTC. Its protein is CSARVLGGGSYEQYF.

This clonotype has a count of ten or more. CDR3 sequence (DNA): TGTGCCAGCAGCGTAGCAGGTCCACTCAACACCGGGGAGCTGTTTTTT. This gives the protein CASSVAGPLNTGELFF. This chain uses TRBV9 with TRBJ2-2; D remains ambiguous. The length of the CDR3 is 16 residues. The ends were cut back, 0 bases at V and 2 bases at J, with 11 bases in the middle. Germline CDR1 and CDR2: SGDLS and YYNGEE.

The genes are TRBV28 and TRBJ1-2, with 9 bases matching TRBD1. Germline V CDR1 and CDR2: MDHEN, SYDVKM. V was clipped by 5 bases and J by 2 bases; unmatched bases: 6. The CDR3 is 15 amino acids. This chain's CDR3 is CASSPPTGGNYGYTF. CDR3 DNA: TGTGCCAGCAGTCCCCCGACAGGGGGAAACTATGGCTACACCTTC.

This clonotype was detected many times. The chain recombines TRBV20-1 with TRBJ2-7; D gene ambiguous. Germline V gene sequence: CDR1 DFQATT, CDR2 SNEGSKA (reference sequence). This CDR3 has 15 amino acids. Trimming took off 0 bases at V and 1 base at J, with 13 bases between the two ends. The CDR3 DNA reads as TGCAGTGCTAGAGATACTGGGCAGTTTTCCTACGAGCAGTACTTC. Its translation is CSARDTGQFSYEQYF.

This clonotype was observed many times. V is TRBV5-1 and J is TRBJ2-3; weak D call: TRBD1 (5 bases). The CDR3 is made up of 15 amino acids. Trimming stripped 0 bases from V and 5 bases from J, with 13 bases between. Germline V gene lookup returns CDR1 SGHRS and CDR2 YFSETQ. The CDR3 region is CASSLAYQGGDTQYF. For the CDR3, the DNA is TGCGCCAGCAGCTTGGCCTACCAGGGTGGAGATACGCAGTATTTT.